The clone carrying this T cell receptor beta chain has only one observation. These data are taken from a study of T cell changes during pregnancy in multiple sclerosis. The table came from immunoSEQ multiplex PCR; TCRdb's copy has only in-frame clones and leaves some out. Of about 23,000 clones listed, over 75% are singletons. Germline CDR1 is MDHEN and CDR2 is SYDVKM. The J segment lost 4 bases and the V segment lost 8 bases, leaving 4 bases of the junction unmatched. The CDR3 runs to 13 residues. The chain combines TRBV28 with TRBJ2-7; 11 bases align to TRBD2. The source is a female donor with multiple sclerosis, enrolled in a pregnancy study. The input for sequencing was CD8+ T cells from peripheral blood mononuclear cells, taken after pregnancy. The DNA of the CDR3 is TGTGCCAGCCGGGCTAGCGGGAGGTACGAGCAGTACTTC. Amino acid sequence: CASRASGRYEQYF.